This T cell receptor (beta chain) was obtained from a study of cytomegalovirus exposure and HLA in healthy donors. PCR was performed using 60 Vbeta and 13 Jbeta primers. Sequencing was performed with immunoSEQ multiplex PCR; in TCRdb, only in-frame clones are kept and a portion is missing. The repertoire consists of 150,000 or so clones, with around 80% occurring once and the leading ten covering roughly 13%. The germline gives CDR1 SGHVS, CDR2 FQNEAQ. V was cut by 1 base and J by 7 bases, with 22 bases left in between. The CDR3 totals 17 residues. Study-wide results and limits: The authors later found most CMV-associated TCR beta chains appeared HLA-restricted. Rarity held for most TCR sequences, but there were some public TCRs that occurred in many donors.

There are a few counts of this clone. Its specificity is not known. This TCR was recovered from a man aged 25 to 40 in good health and CMV-seropositive. The sample taken for sequencing was PBMCs. The chain links TRBV7-8 to TRBJ1-2; TRBD1 might be the D (6 bases). The CDR3 DNA reads TGTGCCAGCAGCTTAGGAGTTCCTATGGGCAGGGGAGTTGGCTACACCTTC. Translating it yields CASSLGVPMGRGVGYTF.